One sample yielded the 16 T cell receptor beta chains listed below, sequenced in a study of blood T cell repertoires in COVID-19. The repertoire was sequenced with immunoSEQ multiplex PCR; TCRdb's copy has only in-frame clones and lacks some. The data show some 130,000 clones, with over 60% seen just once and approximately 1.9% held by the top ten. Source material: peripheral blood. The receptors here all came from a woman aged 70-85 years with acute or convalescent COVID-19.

The CDR3 sequence: CASSGQSNQPQHF. CDR3 nucleotides: TGTGCCAGCAGTGGACAGTCCAATCAGCCCCAGCATTTT. The genes are TRBV27 and TRBJ1-5; TRBD1 might be the D (6 bases). The germline V gene encodes CDR1 MNHEY and CDR2 SMNVEV (reference sequence). V was trimmed by 5 bases and J by 3 bases, leaving 8 bases between them. CDR3 length: 13 amino acids.

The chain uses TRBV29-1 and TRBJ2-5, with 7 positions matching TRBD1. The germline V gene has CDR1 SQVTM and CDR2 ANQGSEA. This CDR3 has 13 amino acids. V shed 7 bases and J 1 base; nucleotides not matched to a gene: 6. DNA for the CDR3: TGCAGCGCCTCCGACAGGGTCCAAGAGACCCAGTACTTC. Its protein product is CSASDRVQETQYF.

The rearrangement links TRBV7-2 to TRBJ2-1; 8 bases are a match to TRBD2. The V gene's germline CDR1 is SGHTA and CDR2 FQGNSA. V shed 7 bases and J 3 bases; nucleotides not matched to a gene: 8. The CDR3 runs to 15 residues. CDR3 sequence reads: CASTPRGDYYNEQFF. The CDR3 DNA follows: TGTGCCAGCACCCCGCGGGGGGATTACTACAATGAGCAGTTCTTC.

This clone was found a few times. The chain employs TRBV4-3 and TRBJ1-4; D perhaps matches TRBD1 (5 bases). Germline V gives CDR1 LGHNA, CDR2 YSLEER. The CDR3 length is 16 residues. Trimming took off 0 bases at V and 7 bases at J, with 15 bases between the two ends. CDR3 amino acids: CASSQEAQGFGEKLFF. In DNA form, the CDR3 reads TGCGCCAGCAGCCAAGAAGCTCAGGGCTTCGGTGAAAAACTGTTTTTT.

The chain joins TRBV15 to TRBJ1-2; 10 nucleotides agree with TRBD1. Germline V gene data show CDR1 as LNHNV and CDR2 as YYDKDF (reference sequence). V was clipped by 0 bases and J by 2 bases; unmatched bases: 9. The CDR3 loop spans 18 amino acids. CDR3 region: CATSRDTTGGSANYGYTF. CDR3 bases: TGTGCCACCAGCAGAGATACGACAGGGGGCTCAGCCAACTATGGCTACACCTTC.

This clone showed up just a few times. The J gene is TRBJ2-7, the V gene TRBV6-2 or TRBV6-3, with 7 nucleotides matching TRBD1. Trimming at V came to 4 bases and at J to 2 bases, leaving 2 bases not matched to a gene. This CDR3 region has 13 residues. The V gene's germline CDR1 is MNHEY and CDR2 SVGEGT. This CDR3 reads CASSWDSPYEQYF. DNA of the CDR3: TGTGCCAGCAGTTGGGACAGTCCCTACGAGCAGTACTTC.

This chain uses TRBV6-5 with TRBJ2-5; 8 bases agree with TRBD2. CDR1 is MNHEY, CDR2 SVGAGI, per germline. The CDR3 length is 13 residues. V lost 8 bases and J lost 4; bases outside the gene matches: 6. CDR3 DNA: TGTGCCAGCCGACGGGGGGGGAGAGAGACCCAGTACTTC. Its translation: CASRRGGRETQYF.

Written as DNA, the CDR3 is TGTGCCATCAGTCAGGACAGGGCTCTAAATCAGCCCCAGCATTTT. Its protein product is CAISQDRALNQPQHF. The chain has TRBV10-3 and TRBJ1-5; 8 nucleotides align to TRBD1. This CDR3 is 15 amino acids long. V lost 5 bases to trimming and J lost 4 bases; unmatched junction nucleotides: 7. CDR1 and CDR2 from the germline V gene are ENHRY and SYGVKD.

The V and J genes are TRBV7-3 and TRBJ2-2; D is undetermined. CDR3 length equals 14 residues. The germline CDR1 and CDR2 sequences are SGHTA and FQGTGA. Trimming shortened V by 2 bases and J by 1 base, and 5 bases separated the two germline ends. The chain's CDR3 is CASSLVRNTGELFF. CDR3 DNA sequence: TGTGCCAGCAGCTTAGTCAGGAACACCGGGGAGCTGTTTTTT.

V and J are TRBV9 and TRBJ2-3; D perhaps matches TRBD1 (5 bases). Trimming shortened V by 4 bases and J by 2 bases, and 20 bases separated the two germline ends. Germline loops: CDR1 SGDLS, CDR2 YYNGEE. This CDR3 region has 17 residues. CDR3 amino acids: CASSSSTHQGDTDTQYF. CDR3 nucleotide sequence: TGTGCCAGCAGCTCTAGTACCCACCAGGGCGACACAGATACGCAGTATTTT.

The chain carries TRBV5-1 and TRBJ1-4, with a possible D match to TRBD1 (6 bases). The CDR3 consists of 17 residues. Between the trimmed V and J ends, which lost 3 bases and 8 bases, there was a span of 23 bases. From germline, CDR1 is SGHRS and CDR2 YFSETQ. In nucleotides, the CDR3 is TGCGCCAGCAGCTCCCAAAGCGGGGGGGCGCCCTGGGAAAAACTGTTTTTT. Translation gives CASSSQSGGAPWEKLFF.

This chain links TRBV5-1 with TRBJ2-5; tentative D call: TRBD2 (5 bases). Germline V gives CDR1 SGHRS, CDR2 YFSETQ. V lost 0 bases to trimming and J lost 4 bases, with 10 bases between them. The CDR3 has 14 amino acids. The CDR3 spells CASSLAGVGETQYF. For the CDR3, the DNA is TGCGCCAGCAGCTTGGCCGGGGTCGGAGAGACCCAGTACTTC.

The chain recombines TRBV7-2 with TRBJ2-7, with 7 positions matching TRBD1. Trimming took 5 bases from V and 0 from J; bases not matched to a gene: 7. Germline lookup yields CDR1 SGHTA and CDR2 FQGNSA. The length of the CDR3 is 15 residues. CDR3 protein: CASSRNWDSSYEQYF. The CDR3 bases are TGTGCCAGCAGCCGCAACTGGGACAGCTCCTACGAGCAGTACTTC.

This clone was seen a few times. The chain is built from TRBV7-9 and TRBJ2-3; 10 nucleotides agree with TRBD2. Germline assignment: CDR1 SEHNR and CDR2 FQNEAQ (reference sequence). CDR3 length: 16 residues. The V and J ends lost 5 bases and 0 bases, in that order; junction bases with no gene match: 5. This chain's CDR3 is CASSKGTSESTDTQYF. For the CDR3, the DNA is TGTGCCAGCAGCAAGGGGACTAGCGAAAGCACAGATACGCAGTATTTT. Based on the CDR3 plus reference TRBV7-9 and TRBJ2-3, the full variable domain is DTGVSQNPRHKITKRGQNVTFRCDPISEHNRLYWYRQTLGQGPEFLTYFQNEAQLEKSRLLSDRFSAERPKGSFSTLEIQRTEQGDSAMYLCASSKGTSESTDTQYFGPGTRLTVL.

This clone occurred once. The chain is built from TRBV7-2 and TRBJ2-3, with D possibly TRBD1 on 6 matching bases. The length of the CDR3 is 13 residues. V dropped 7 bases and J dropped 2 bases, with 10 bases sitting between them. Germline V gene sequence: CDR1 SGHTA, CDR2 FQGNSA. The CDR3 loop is CASNRDNTDTQYF. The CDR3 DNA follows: TGTGCCAGCAACCGGGACAACACAGATACGCAGTATTTT.

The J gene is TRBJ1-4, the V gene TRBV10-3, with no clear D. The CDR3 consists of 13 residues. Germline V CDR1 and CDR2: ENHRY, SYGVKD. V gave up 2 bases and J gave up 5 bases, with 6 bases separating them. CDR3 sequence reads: CAISENRNEKLFF. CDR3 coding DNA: TGTGCCATCAGTGAGAACAGAAATGAAAAACTGTTTTTT.